What follows is one T cell receptor (beta chain) and its context. This table comes from immunoSEQ multiplex PCR, and its TCRdb copy is limited to in-frame clones, with some not included. Altogether about 2.4 million clones are present, under 95% being singletons, with the ten largest covering approximately 0.35%. These data belong to a study of shared clonotypes between healthy human individuals. Study in general: The plates for each donor numbered three CD4 naive, three CD4 memory, two CD8 naive and one CD8 memory.

V was pared by 5 bases and J by 4 bases, with 8 bases between. Germline loops: CDR1 SGHTA, CDR2 FQGNSA. This CDR3 region has 12 residues. The chain recombines TRBV7-2 with TRBJ2-5, with no clear D. The receptor's source is a man in his late teens or twenties in good health. Some clones in this sample may be carry-over from other donors' samples. The sample taken for sequencing was naive CD4+ T cells from PBMCs. Subset specified: CD45RA+ positively selected. The CDR3 DNA sequence: TGTGCCAGCAGCGGGCTGGCAGAGACCCAGTACTTC. Encoded protein: CASSGLAETQYF.